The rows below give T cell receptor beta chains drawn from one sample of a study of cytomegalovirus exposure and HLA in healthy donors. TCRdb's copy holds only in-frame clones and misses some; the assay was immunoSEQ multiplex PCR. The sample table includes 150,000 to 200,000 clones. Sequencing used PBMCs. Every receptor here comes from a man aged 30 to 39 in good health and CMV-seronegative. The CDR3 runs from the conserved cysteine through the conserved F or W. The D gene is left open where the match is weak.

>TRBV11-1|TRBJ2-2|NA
CASSLKRNNGELFF
TGTGCCAGCAGTTTAAAGCGAAATAACGGGGAGCTGTTTTTT
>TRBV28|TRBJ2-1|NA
CASSQGLYNEQFF
TGTGCCAGCAGCCAGGGCCTATACAATGAGCAGTTCTTC
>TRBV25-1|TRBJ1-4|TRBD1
CASSEGQAQFGEKLFF
TGTGCCAGCAGTGAGGGACAGGCCCAATTCGGCGAAAAACTGTTTTTT
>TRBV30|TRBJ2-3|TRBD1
CAWSPAGQGSASPYYTDTQYF
TGTGCCTGGAGCCCAGCCGGACAGGGATCGGCATCGCCTTACTACACAGATACGCAGTATTTT
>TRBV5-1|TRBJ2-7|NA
CASSLTRADPPYEQYF
TGCGCCAGCAGCTTGACCAGGGCTGATCCCCCCTACGAGCAGTACTTC
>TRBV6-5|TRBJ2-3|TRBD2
CASSYSGLHTDTQYF
TGTGCCAGCAGTTACTCGGGACTACACACAGATACGCAGTATTTT
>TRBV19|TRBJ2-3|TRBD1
CASSIRQGSTDTQYF
TGTGCCAGTAGTATCAGACAGGGAAGCACAGATACGCAGTATTTT
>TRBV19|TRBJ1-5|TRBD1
CASSRTGFAYSNQPQHF
TGTGCCAGTAGTAGGACAGGGTTCGCGTATAGCAATCAGCCCCAGCATTTT
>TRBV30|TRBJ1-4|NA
CAWNLGGALWEKLFF
TGTGCCTGGAATCTCGGGGGGGCGCTTTGGGAAAAACTGTTTTTT
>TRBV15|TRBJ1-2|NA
CATSEELHYGYTF
TGTGCCACCAGCGAGGAGCTTCACTATGGCTACACCTTC
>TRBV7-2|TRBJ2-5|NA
CASSLQDRIQETQYF
TGTGCCAGCAGCTTACAAGACAGGATCCAAGAGACCCAGTACTTC
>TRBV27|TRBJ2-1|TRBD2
CASSLYGVGTSGYNEQFF
TGTGCCAGCAGTTTATACGGGGTCGGGACTAGCGGGTACAATGAGCAGTTCTTC
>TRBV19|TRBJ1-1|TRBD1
CASRGQLNTEAFF
TGTGCCAGTAGGGGACAGCTGAACACTGAAGCTTTCTTT
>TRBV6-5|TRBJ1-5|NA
CASSYSLSGDQPQHF
TGTGCCAGCAGTTACTCGCTATCGGGGGATCAGCCCCAGCATTTT
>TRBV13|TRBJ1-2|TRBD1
CASSSMSTGGGYTF
TGTGCCAGCAGCTCAATGTCGACAGGGGGCGGCTACACCTTC
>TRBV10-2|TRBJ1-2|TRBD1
CASLRGQLGYTF
TGCGCCAGCCTCAGGGGGCAGCTTGGCTACACCTTC
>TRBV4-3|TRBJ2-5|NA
CASSQGGGPLETQYF
TGCGCCAGCAGCCAAGGGGGGGGGCCATTGGAGACCCAGTACTTC
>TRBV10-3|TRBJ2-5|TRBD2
CAITWGLEETQYF
TGTGCCATCACATGGGGACTAGAGGAGACCCAGTACTTC
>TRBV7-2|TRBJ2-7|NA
CASSHPELSYEQYF
TGTGCCAGCAGTCACCCCGAACTATCCTACGAGCAGTACTTC
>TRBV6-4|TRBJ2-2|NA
CASSDPGVHTGELFF
TGTGCCAGCAGTGACCCGGGAGTGCACACCGGGGAGCTGTTTTTT
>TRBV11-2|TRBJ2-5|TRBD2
CASSSLAGGPSEETQYF
TGTGCCAGCAGCTCTCTAGCGGGGGGGCCGAGTGAAGAGACCCAGTACTTC
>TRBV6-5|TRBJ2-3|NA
CASSYSTSPATDTQYF
TGTGCCAGCAGTTACTCCACTAGCCCGGCCACAGATACGCAGTATTTT
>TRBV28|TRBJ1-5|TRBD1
CASSFSGGVDQPQHF
TGTGCCAGCAGTTTCTCAGGGGGCGTGGATCAGCCCCAGCATTTT
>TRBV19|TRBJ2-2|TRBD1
CASSIETGVIGELFF
TGTGCCAGTAGTATAGAAACAGGGGTCATTGGGGAGCTGTTTTTT
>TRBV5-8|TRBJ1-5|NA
CASSFSLDTSNQPQHF
TGTGCCAGCAGCTTTTCCCTGGACACCAGCAATCAGCCCCAGCATTTT
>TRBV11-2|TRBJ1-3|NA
CASSLDSPGLGNTIYF
TGTGCCAGCAGCTTAGATTCTCCAGGGCTAGGAAACACCATATATTTT
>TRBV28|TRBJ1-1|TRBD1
CASSVGQGDRGFF
TGTGCCAGCAGTGTTGGCCAGGGGGACCGAGGGTTCTTT
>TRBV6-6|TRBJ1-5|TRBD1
CASSSGTGRQPQHF
TGTGCCAGCAGTTCCGGGACAGGGCGGCAGCCCCAGCATTTT
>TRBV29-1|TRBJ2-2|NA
CSAVGGTTGNTGELFF
TGCAGCGCTGTGGGGGGAACTACAGGGAACACCGGGGAGCTGTTTTTT
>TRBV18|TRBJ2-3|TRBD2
CASSSTGGSTDTQYF
TGTGCCAGCTCATCTACGGGGGGTAGCACAGATACGCAGTATTTT
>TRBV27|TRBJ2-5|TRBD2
CASTHLTSGRARETQYF
TGTGCCAGCACCCACCTCACTAGCGGGAGGGCCCGGGAGACCCAGTACTTC
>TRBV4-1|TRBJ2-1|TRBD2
CASSPRLAGGIYNEQFF
TGCGCCAGCAGCCCCAGACTAGCGGGGGGGATTTACAATGAGCAGTTCTTC
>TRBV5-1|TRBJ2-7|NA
CASSLGAGTPEYEQYF
TGCGCCAGCAGCTTGGGTGCCGGGACACCGGAGTACGAGCAGTACTTC
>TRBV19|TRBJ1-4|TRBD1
CASTNTGTGKGQLFF
TGTGCCAGTACAAATACCGGGACAGGGAAAGGTCAGCTGTTTTTT
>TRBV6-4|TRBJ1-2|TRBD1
CASSEGTGPFYGYTF
TGTGCCAGCAGTGAAGGGACAGGGCCCTTCTATGGCTACACCTTC
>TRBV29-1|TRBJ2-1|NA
CSVEMDGTSYGEQFF
TGCAGCGTTGAAATGGACGGGACATCCTACGGTGAGCAGTTCTTC
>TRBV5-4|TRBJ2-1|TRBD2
CASSLGGSGGPTAVEQFF
TGTGCCAGCAGCTTGGGAGGTAGCGGGGGACCTACTGCAGTTGAGCAGTTCTTC
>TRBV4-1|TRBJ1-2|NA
CASSQVNYGYTF
TGCGCCAGCAGCCAAGTAAACTATGGCTACACCTTC
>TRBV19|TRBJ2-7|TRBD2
CASTQAGGTYEQSGQYF
TGTGCCAGTACCCAAGCGGGAGGAACCTACGAGCAGTCGGGGCAGTACTTC
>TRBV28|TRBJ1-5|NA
CASSSNSPTRYNQPQHF
TGTGCCAGCAGTTCGAACAGCCCGACAAGGTACAATCAGCCCCAGCATTTT
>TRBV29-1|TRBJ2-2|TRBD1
CSVRTGSGTGELFF
TGCAGCGTCAGGACAGGGTCGGGCACCGGGGAGCTGTTTTTT
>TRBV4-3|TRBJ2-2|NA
CASSQGAGVDTGELFF
TGCGCCAGCAGCCAAGGGGCAGGGGTGGACACCGGGGAGCTGTTTTTT
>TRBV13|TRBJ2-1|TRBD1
CASSKTGGKAGSSRNEQFF
TGTGCCAGCAGCAAGACAGGGGGTAAGGCGGGATCATCCAGGAATGAGCAGTTCTTC
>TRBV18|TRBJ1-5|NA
CASSPPVGNPQHF
TGTGCCAGCTCACCACCGGTTGGCAATCCCCAGCATTTT
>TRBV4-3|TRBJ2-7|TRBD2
CASSQVAGGNYEQYF
TGCGCCAGCAGCCAAGTAGCGGGGGGGAACTACGAGCAGTACTTC
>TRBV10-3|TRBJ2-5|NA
CAISIGLGSQETQYF
TGTGCCATCAGTATTGGCCTGGGGAGCCAAGAGACCCAGTACTTC
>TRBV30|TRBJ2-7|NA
CAWSTGYEQYF
TGTGCCTGGAGTACTGGTTACGAGCAGTACTTC
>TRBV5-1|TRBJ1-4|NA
CASRGGENEKLFF
TGCGCCAGCCGCGGGGGTGAGAATGAAAAACTGTTTTTT
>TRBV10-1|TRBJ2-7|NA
CASTAGVGGEQYF
TGCGCCAGCACCGCGGGCGTGGGGGGCGAGCAGTACTTC
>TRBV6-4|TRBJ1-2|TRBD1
CASSDQSGQGARGYTF
TGTGCCAGCAGTGACCAATCGGGACAGGGGGCGCGGGGCTACACCTTC
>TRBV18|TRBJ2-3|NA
CASSPPGADTQYF
TGTGCCAGCTCACCTCCCGGGGCAGATACGCAGTATTTT
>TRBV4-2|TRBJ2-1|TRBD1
CASSQDPGQGWADNEQFF
TGTGCCAGCAGCCAAGATCCCGGACAGGGCTGGGCGGACAATGAGCAGTTCTTC
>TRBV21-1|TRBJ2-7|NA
CASSKALRWREEPYEQYF
TGTGCCAGCAGCAAAGCGCTTAGGTGGCGGGAGGAACCCTACGAGCAGTACTTC